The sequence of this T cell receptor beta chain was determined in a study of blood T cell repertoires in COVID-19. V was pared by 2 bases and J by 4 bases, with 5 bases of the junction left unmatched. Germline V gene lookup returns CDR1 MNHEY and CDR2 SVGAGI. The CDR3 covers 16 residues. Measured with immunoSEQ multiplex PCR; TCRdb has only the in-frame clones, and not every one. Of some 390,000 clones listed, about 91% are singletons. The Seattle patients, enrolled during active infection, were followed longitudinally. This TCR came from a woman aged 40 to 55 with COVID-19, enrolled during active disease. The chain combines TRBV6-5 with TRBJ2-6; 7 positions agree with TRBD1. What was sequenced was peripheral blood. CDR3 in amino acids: CASSYEGATGANVLTF. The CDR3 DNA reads TGTGCCAGCAGTTACGAGGGGGCGACAGGGGCCAACGTCCTGACTTTC.